This TCR beta chain emerged from a study of PD-L1 blockade in urothelial cancer. Across the study: Males with urothelial cancer arising in the bladder constituted about nine tenths of the roughly 30 patients. Typically, measured as a median, blood samples had about 140,000 T cells.

The method was immunoSEQ multiplex PCR; TCRdb's version includes in-frame clones alone and lacks a portion of them. Among around 100,000 clones listed, about nine tenths were seen once. Time point given: pretreatment peripheral blood. Each patient gave between 1 and 8 samples, pretreatment and on-treatment. The CDR3 contains 13 residues. The V end lost 3 bases, the J end lost 2 bases, and 11 bases lay between the germline ends. The germline gives CDR1 GTSNPN, CDR2 SVGIG (reference sequence). The source is a man aged 55 to 69 with urothelial cancer. The rearrangement uses TRBV30 and TRBJ2-7, with D possibly TRBD2 on 6 matching bases. The sample consisted of PBMCs, taken around atezolizumab (anti-PD-L1) treatment. The CDR3 spells CAWSGSVTYEQYF. In nucleotides, the CDR3 is TGTGCCTGGAGCGGGAGTGTCACCTACGAGCAGTACTTC.